Listed here are 26 T cell receptor beta chains from one sample, sequenced in a study of glioma-infiltrating T cells after dendritic cell vaccination. Measured with immunoSEQ multiplex PCR; TCRdb has only the in-frame clones, and not every one. The sample holds around 62,000 clones, roughly four fifths seen once. The sequencing here drew on blood, taken before dendritic cell vaccination. The receptor set was obtained from a human donor with glioblastoma.

The chain carries TRBV2 and TRBJ2-7; 7 bases map to TRBD1. The germline CDR1 and CDR2 sequences are SNHLY and FYNNEI. V dropped 6 bases and J dropped 0; count of bases not matched to a gene: 5. The CDR3 totals 14 residues. This chain's CDR3 is CASRGTESSYEQYF. Here the CDR3 DNA reads TGTGCCAGCAGGGGGACAGAGAGCTCCTACGAGCAGTACTTC.

The chain links TRBV2 to TRBJ2-2; a weak D match, TRBD2 (6 bases). The V gene lost 1 base and the J gene lost 2 bases, with 11 bases spanning the gap. The CDR3 covers 16 residues. CDR1 is SNHLY and CDR2 is FYNNEI in the germline V gene. CDR3 bases: TGTGCCAGCAGTGAAGAAGGGGACTTCAACACCGGGGAGCTGTTTTTT. It is translated as CASSEEGDFNTGELFF.

The chain carries TRBV5-1 and TRBJ2-5; 8 bases fit TRBD1. The trim removed 0 bases at V and 3 bases at J, leaving 10 bases unmatched. The CDR3 is made up of 17 amino acids. Looked up from germline, CDR1 is SGHRS and CDR2 is YFSETQ. The CDR3: CASSLGLYGQGKETQYF. CDR3 nucleotides: TGCGCCAGCAGCTTGGGGCTGTACGGACAGGGTAAAGAGACCCAGTACTTC.

The chain combines TRBV18 with TRBJ1-2, with 7 bases identical to TRBD1. Germline V gives CDR1 KGHSH, CDR2 LQKENI. The CDR3 covers 13 residues. V lost 2 bases to trimming and J lost 3 bases; unmatched junction nucleotides: 0. DNA for the CDR3: TGTGCCAGCTCACCAACAGGGGACTATGGCTACACCTTC. It codes for CASSPTGDYGYTF.

The chain links TRBV7-8 to TRBJ1-3; D possibly corresponds to TRBD1 (6 bases). Trimming pared 1 base from V and 4 bases from J, leaving 11 bases between. This CDR3 region has 15 residues. Germline CDR1 reads SGHVS; CDR2 reads FQNEAQ. CDR3 sequence reads: CASSLGFGQGNTIYF. In DNA, the CDR3 is TGTGCCAGCAGCTTAGGTTTTGGACAGGGAAACACCATATATTTT.

The rearrangement uses TRBV5-1 and TRBJ2-2; TRBD1 matches 7 bases. Germline CDR1 is SGHRS and CDR2 is YFSETQ. This CDR3 contains 15 residues. V lost 3 bases, J lost 3 bases, and 5 bases stayed unmatched. CDR3 in amino acids: CASSSDRTYTGELFF. The CDR3 DNA reads TGCGCCAGCAGCTCGGACAGGACGTACACCGGGGAGCTGTTTTTT.

The chain joins TRBV10-2 to TRBJ2-5; perhaps TRBD1 as D (6 bases). The end of the DNA is better explained by TRBJ2-7, so the J call may be wrong. The CDR3 totals 12 residues. The V gene's germline CDR1 is WSHSY and CDR2 SAAADI. The CDR3 DNA reads TGCGCCAGCACCCAGGGGCCCGACGAGCAGTACTTC. It yields the protein CASTQGPDEQYF.

This clone appeared a single time. The rearrangement uses TRBV4-1 and TRBJ2-7; 8 bases are shared with TRBD2. Matching the DNA end better, TRBJ2-5 makes the J call doubtful. Germline lookup yields CDR1 MGHRA and CDR2 YSYEKL. The CDR3 contains 16 residues. The CDR3 spells CASSQAGAGGGETQYF. The DNA of the CDR3 is TGCGCCAGCAGCCAAGCCGGCGCGGGGGGCGGGGAGACCCAGTACTTC.

As for this clone: Other DNA sequences in the sample encode the same CDR3. The chain is built from TRBV27 and TRBJ1-6; TRBD1 matches at 7 bases. The junction had 7 bases not matched to a gene; V was cut back by 4 bases and J by 10 bases. CDR3 length: 14 residues. Germline assignment: CDR1 MNHEY and CDR2 SMNVEV (reference sequence). The CDR3 DNA is TGTGCCAGCAGTTATAACAGGGGCGGATCACCCCTCCACTTT. This sequence encodes CASSYNRGGSPLHF.

The chain has TRBV30 and TRBJ1-6; tentative D call: TRBD1 (6 bases). V was cut by 8 bases and J by 10 bases, with 18 bases left in between. The CDR3 is 13 residues long. Germline V CDR1 and CDR2: GTSNPN, SVGIG (reference sequence). The CDR3 protein is CAGVTGGGSPLHF. CDR3 bases: TGTGCCGGCGTGACAGGCGGGGGGTCACCCCTCCACTTT.

The chain carries TRBV27 and TRBJ1-5; possibly TRBD1 for D (6 bases). The CDR3 is 14 residues long. V lost 5 bases and J 2 bases, leaving 10 bases between the germline ends. Per germline, CDR1 MNHEY and CDR2 SMNVEV (reference sequence). The CDR3 loop is CASSPGVGNQPQHF. The CDR3 bases are TGTGCCAGCAGTCCAGGGGTGGGCAATCAGCCCCAGCATTTT.

This chain connects TRBV6-5 to TRBJ1-1, with D unresolved. This CDR3 spans 15 amino acids. V shed 8 bases and J shed 1 base, with 17 bases lying between them. Germline assignment: CDR1 MNHEY and CDR2 SVGAGI. The CDR3 reads CASREGGVANTEAFF. For the CDR3, the DNA is TGTGCCAGCCGCGAGGGCGGGGTGGCGAACACTGAAGCTTTCTTT.

V gene TRBV28 combines with J gene TRBJ1-5; D remains ambiguous. The length of the CDR3 is 14 residues. The V gene lost 2 bases and the J gene lost 2 bases, with 7 bases spanning the gap. The germline CDR1 and CDR2 sequences are MDHEN and SYDVKM. CDR3 sequence (DNA): TGTGCCAGCAGTTTAGTGCAGGGCAATCAGCCCCAGCATTTT. It translates to CASSLVQGNQPQHF.

A few counts support this clone. The same CDR3 also results from other DNA sequences found in this sample. The chain combines TRBV28 with TRBJ1-6, with unresolved D. In germline, CDR1 is MDHEN, CDR2 SYDVKM. CDR3 length: 14 amino acids. Trimming took off 6 bases at V and 6 bases at J, with 12 bases between the two ends. The CDR3 sequence is CASSPGRFNSPLHF. DNA for the CDR3: TGTGCCAGCAGCCCCGGGAGGTTTAATTCACCCCTCCACTTT.

This chain uses TRBV14 with TRBJ2-5, with D possibly matching TRBD2 (5 bases). Trimming took off 2 bases at V and 5 bases at J, with 9 bases between the two ends. Germline lookup yields CDR1 SGHDN and CDR2 FVKESK. The CDR3 covers 13 residues. The CDR3 loop reads CASSQNGGETQYF. The DNA of the CDR3 is TGTGCCAGCAGCCAAAATGGCGGGGAGACCCAGTACTTC. Looking up the rest from reference TRBV14 and TRBJ2-5 gives the full variable domain: EAGVTQFPSHSVIEKGQTVTLRCDPISGHDNLYWYRRVMGKEIKFLLHFVKESKQDESGMPNNRFLAERTGGTYSTLKVQPAELEDSGVYFCASSQNGGETQYFGPGTRLLVL.

The CDR3 protein is CASSEAGTGDYGYTF. Here the CDR3 DNA reads TGTGCCAGCAGTGAAGCCGGGACAGGGGACTATGGCTACACCTTC. The rearrangement joins TRBV25-1 to TRBJ1-2; 10 bases fit TRBD1. Trimming at V came to 2 bases and at J to 3 bases, leaving 3 bases not matched to a gene. The CDR3 covers 15 residues. The germline V gene has CDR1 MGHDK and CDR2 SYGVNS.

The genes are TRBV4-2 and TRBJ1-4; D possibly corresponds to TRBD1 (5 bases). The germline V gene has CDR1 LGHNA and CDR2 YNFKEQ. V lost 0 bases and J 7 bases, leaving 18 bases between the germline ends. The CDR3 totals 17 residues. For the CDR3, the DNA is TGTGCCAGCAGCCAAGACTCCCCGGGGGGAGGGCGTGAAAAACTGTTTTTT. This gives the protein CASSQDSPGGGREKLFF.

The CDR3 sequence is CASSLGAAASTDTQYF. Written as DNA, the CDR3 is TGCGCCAGCAGCTTGGGTGCGGCAGCTAGCACAGATACGCAGTATTTT. The V and J genes are TRBV5-1 and TRBJ2-3; no clear D. This CDR3 contains 16 residues. Per the germline V gene, CDR1 is SGHRS and CDR2 is YFSETQ. V lost 0 bases and J lost 0, with 11 bases in between.

The chain combines TRBV18 with TRBJ2-6; TRBD1 aligns across 7 bases. V was clipped by 4 bases and J by 2 bases; unmatched bases: 8. From germline, CDR1 is KGHSH and CDR2 LQKENI. The CDR3 has 17 residues. The CDR3, as DNA: TGTGCCAGCTCACTCGACCGAACAGGGGCTGGGGCCAACGTCCTGACTTTC. Translated: CASSLDRTGAGANVLTF.

This clone turned up a few times. This chain uses TRBV5-1 with TRBJ1-6, with a weak D call TRBD1 (6 bases). The CDR3 consists of 17 residues. Between the trimmed V and J ends, which lost 4 bases and 12 bases, there was a span of 26 bases. The germline V gene has CDR1 SGHRS and CDR2 YFSETQ. CDR3: CASSRMGGRGNSGPLHF. The CDR3, as DNA: TGCGCCAGCAGCCGGATGGGTGGCAGGGGAAACAGTGGACCCCTCCACTTT.

This chain joins TRBV19 and TRBJ1-5; D uncertain. Germline V gives CDR1 LNHDA, CDR2 SQIVND (reference sequence). The V end lost 7 bases, the J end lost 5 bases, and 27 bases lay between the germline ends. The length of the CDR3 is 18 residues. DNA for the CDR3: TGTGCCAGTACTCCACAGTTACAGTCCCCACTCATCCATCAGCCCCAGCATTTT. Translating gives CASTPQLQSPLIHQPQHF.

The sample holds one count of this clone. This chain joins TRBV6-6 and TRBJ2-5, with 7 bases that match TRBD2. The V and J ends lost 7 bases and 5 bases, in that order; junction bases with no gene match: 7. Germline CDR1 is MNHNY and CDR2 is SVGAGI (reference sequence). This CDR3 spans 13 amino acids. CDR3 sequence reads: CASKASGMETQYF. As DNA, the CDR3 is TGTGCCAGCAAGGCGAGCGGGATGGAGACCCAGTACTTC.

J is TRBJ2-7 and V is TRBV29-1, with TRBD1 matching 8 bases. CDR1 SQVTM and CDR2 ANQGSEA come from the germline V gene. With V trimmed by 5 bases and J by 1 base, 4 bases remained unmatched. This CDR3 region has 13 residues. The CDR3 DNA sequence: TGCAGCGTTAATCGACAGGGGTCCTACGAGCAGTACTTC. Its protein is CSVNRQGSYEQYF.

The chain recombines TRBV4-2 with TRBJ2-3; 15 positions match TRBD2. The germline gives CDR1 LGHNA, CDR2 YNFKEQ. The CDR3 runs 17 residues. The V and J ends lost 5 bases and 0 bases, in that order; junction bases with no gene match: 3. The CDR3 DNA is TGTGCCAGCAGCAAAGGACTAGCGGGGGGGAGCACAGATACGCAGTATTTT. Translated: CASSKGLAGGSTDTQYF.

This chain joins TRBV25-1 and TRBJ2-3; 7 nucleotides line up with TRBD1. The CDR3 contains 16 residues. The V gene end was trimmed by 1 base and the J gene end by 5 bases; junction bases not matched to a gene: 9. The germline V gene has CDR1 MGHDK and CDR2 SYGVNS. DNA for the CDR3: TGTGCCAGCAGTGAATCCGTGGCAGGGGGTAGAGATACGCAGTATTTT. Its translation: CASSESVAGGRDTQYF.

The J gene is TRBJ2-3, the V gene TRBV5-1; 7 bases are shared with TRBD2. There are 13 residues in the CDR3. The germline gives CDR1 SGHRS, CDR2 YFSETQ. J gave up 5 bases and V 7 bases, and 7 bases lay outside the gene matches. The chain's CDR3 is CASLGRAGDTQYF. The CDR3 DNA is TGCGCCAGCTTAGGGAGGGCCGGAGATACGCAGTATTTT.